The 20 T cell receptor beta chains listed next were all sequenced from one sample in a study of T cell repertoires in cytomegalovirus infection. TCRdb processed the reads anew with MiXCR; each CDR3 protein has one entry. The table has about 920,000 distinct CDR3 sequences, approximately 31% seen once. The antigens these receptors bind are not known. The material sequenced was cultured CD8+ T cells from PBMCs, taken from culture after CMV antigen stimulation. The receptor source for this set is a human donor in good health (CMV status not recorded). Some clones in this sample may be carry-over from other donors' samples.

This rearrangement joins TRBV29-1 to TRBJ2-3; TRBD1 matches 8 bases. With 4 bases clipped from V and 4 bases from J, the junction kept 7 bases outside the gene matches. The V gene's germline CDR1 is SQVTM and CDR2 ANQGSEA. This CDR3 is 14 amino acids long. The CDR3 protein is CSVVSQGVADTQYF. The CDR3 nucleotides are TGCAGCGTTGTTTCACAGGGGGTCGCAGATACGCAGTATTTT.

The CDR3, as DNA: TGCAGTGCTAGAGATTTTGGGACTAGCGGAGATACGCAGTATTTT. Amino acids: CSARDFGTSGDTQYF. The rearrangement links TRBV20-1 to TRBJ2-3, with 11 bases fitting TRBD2. Unmatched junction bases numbered 4, after V lost 0 bases and J lost 5 bases. This CDR3 has 15 residues. Germline CDR1 DFQATT, CDR2 SNEGSKA (reference sequence).

This clonotype was recorded a few times. The chain combines TRBV6-1 with TRBJ2-3, with a possible D match to TRBD2 (6 bases). Trimming removed 8 bases from V and 2 bases from J, with 20 bases in between. This CDR3 is 16 amino acids long. From germline, CDR1 is MNHNS and CDR2 SASEGT. The CDR3 loop reads CASGRDEPIITDTQYF. The CDR3 region has the DNA TGTGCCAGCGGGCGGGACGAGCCGATTATCACAGATACGCAGTATTTT.

Many counts were recorded for this clonotype. The rearrangement uses TRBV7-9 and TRBJ2-1, with D hard to call. This CDR3 has 14 residues. Trimming cost V 7 bases and J 2 bases, with 12 bases left between them. CDR1 is SEHNR, CDR2 FQNEAQ, per germline (reference sequence). The CDR3 spells CASMAERTYNEQFF. DNA for the CDR3: TGTGCCAGCATGGCGGAGAGGACCTACAATGAGCAGTTCTTC.

This clonotype was found a few times. The V call is TRBV10-1, the J call TRBJ2-4; D is undetermined. Germline CDR1 WNHNN, CDR2 SYGVQD (reference sequence). This CDR3 is 15 amino acids long. V lost 8 bases, J lost 3 bases, and 17 bases lay in between. The CDR3 loop reads CASAPNEDGKNIQYF. The DNA for the CDR3 is TGCGCCAGCGCGCCAAATGAGGATGGCAAAAACATTCAGTACTTC.

V gene TRBV4-1 combines with J gene TRBJ1-6, with 7 bases matching TRBD1. Germline V gene data show CDR1 as MGHRA and CDR2 as YSYEKL. Trimming at V came to 3 bases and at J to 11 bases, leaving 10 bases not matched to a gene. CDR3 size: 15 residues. CDR3: CASSHRQGDLTPLHF. For the CDR3, the DNA is TGCGCCAGCAGCCATCGACAGGGAGATTTGACACCCCTCCACTTT.

This clonotype was seen many times. The chain recombines TRBV7-9 with TRBJ2-7, with D perhaps TRBD1 (6 bases). The V and J ends lost 5 bases and 2 bases respectively, with 10 bases between them. CDR3 length: 13 residues. Per germline, CDR1 SEHNR and CDR2 FQNEAQ (reference sequence). The CDR3 nucleotides read TGTGCCAGCAGCCCCGAGGGGGCCTACGAGCAGTACTTC. It specifies CASSPEGAYEQYF.

This clonotype has only a few counts. This sequence joins TRBV7-6 and TRBJ1-5, with no clear D. CDR1 and CDR2 from the germline V gene are SGHVS and FNYEAQ. The CDR3 loop spans 14 amino acids. V was clipped by 5 bases and J by 3 bases, with 11 bases between them. CDR3 loop: CASSPGAFNQPQHF. CDR3 DNA sequence: TGTGCCAGCAGCCCGGGAGCCTTCAATCAGCCCCAGCATTTT.

This clonotype was seen only a few times. The chain has TRBV4-1 and TRBJ1-4; no definite D call. The CDR3 extends over 12 amino acids. Trimming removed 1 base at V and 7 bases at J, with 4 bases between. Per the germline V gene, CDR1 is MGHRA and CDR2 is YSYEKL. The CDR3 nucleotides are TGCGCCAGCAGCCAAGCTACTGAAAAACTGTTTTTT. Translation: CASSQATEKLFF.

This clonotype was counted a few times. This chain joins TRBV7-9 and TRBJ1-6; D remains unclear. The germline V and J ends were trimmed by 4 bases and 8 bases, with 15 bases remaining between them. The CDR3 covers 15 residues. Germline-derived CDR1 and CDR2 are SEHNR and FQNEAQ (reference sequence). The CDR3 is CASSSFREADSPLHF. CDR3 sequence (DNA): TGTGCCAGCAGCTCCTTCAGAGAGGCCGATTCACCCCTCCACTTT.

This clonotype came up once. V and J are TRBV28 and TRBJ1-5; a weak D match, TRBD1 (5 bases). The CDR3 runs 14 residues. V was pared by 1 base and J by 11 bases, with 15 bases between. Germline V lookup: CDR1 MDHEN, CDR2 SYDVKM. For the CDR3, the DNA is TGTGCCAGCAGTTTATTTTCGGGGGTAGAGGCCCAGCATTTT. This codes for CASSLFSGVEAQHF.

The chain uses TRBV29-1 and TRBJ2-5; 10 bases are shared with TRBD1. The germline CDR1 and CDR2 sequences are SQVTM and ANQGSEA. With 0 bases clipped from V and 1 base from J, the junction kept 5 bases outside the gene matches. This CDR3 is built from 16 residues. The CDR3 DNA reads TGCAGCGTTGAAGACCCCGACAGGGGGCTCCAAGAGACCCAGTACTTC. It encodes CSVEDPDRGLQETQYF.

This clonotype turned up a few times. A clone one base away is much larger, so this may be a read error. V usage is TRBV7-2 and J usage is TRBJ2-1; 9 bases fit TRBD1. This CDR3 has 14 residues. Germline CDR1 SGHTA, CDR2 FQGNSA. CDR3 in amino acids: CANSYWTGANEQFF. The CDR3 DNA is TGTGCCAACAGCTATTGGACAGGGGCCAATGAGCAGTTCTTC.

The chain is built from TRBV4-3 and TRBJ2-1; D is unclear. The CDR3 has 14 residues. Germline V lookup: CDR1 LGHNA, CDR2 YSLEER. V lost 3 bases and J 7 bases, leaving 13 bases between the germline ends. The CDR3 DNA follows: TGCGCCAGCAGCCAGGGGTCAAAAGGGAATGAGCAGTTCTTC. Its translation is CASSQGSKGNEQFF.

This sequence joins TRBV28 and TRBJ1-2; no firm D call. The CDR3 sequence is 10 residues long. Germline loops: CDR1 MDHEN, CDR2 SYDVKM. V lost 6 bases to trimming and J lost 7 bases, with 6 bases between them. CDR3 DNA: TGTGCCAGCAGGGGCATTGGCTACACCTTC. This encodes CASRGIGYTF.

In this sample, this clonotype turned up a few times. The V gene is TRBV7-2, the J gene TRBJ2-3; the D is unclear. V was shortened by 1 base and J by 0 bases, with 11 bases between the two germline ends. The CDR3 runs 16 residues. Looked up from germline, CDR1 is SGHTA and CDR2 is FQGNSA. The CDR3 loop is CASSLVTRKSTDTQYF. CDR3 nucleotide sequence: TGTGCCAGCAGCTTAGTGACTCGAAAGAGCACAGATACGCAGTATTTT.

Written as DNA, the CDR3 is TGTGCCAGCAGTACTAAGCGGGGGGGATGGAGCTCCTACGAGCAGTACGTC. Protein: CASSTKRGGWSSYEQYV. The chain uses TRBV28 and TRBJ2-7, with 10 bases that match TRBD2. CDR1 MDHEN and CDR2 SYDVKM come from the germline V gene. V shed 5 bases and J 0 bases; nucleotides not matched to a gene: 10. The CDR3 sequence is 17 residues long.

This clonotype was counted once. V is TRBV19 and J is TRBJ1-1; a weak D match, TRBD1 (5 bases). The V end lost 7 bases, the J end lost 11 bases, and 14 bases lay between the germline ends. The V gene's germline CDR1 is LNHDA and CDR2 SQIVND (reference sequence). The CDR3 sequence is 11 residues long. CDR3 protein: CASTPGGAAFF. The CDR3 DNA follows: TGTGCCAGTACCCCGGGCGGGGCGGCTTTCTTT.

This rearrangement joins TRBV15 to TRBJ1-5; no reliable D call. There are 14 residues in the CDR3. V shed 0 bases and J shed 5 bases, with 8 bases lying between them. Germline V lookup: CDR1 LNHNV, CDR2 YYDKDF (reference sequence). CDR3 residues: CATSRESGYQPQHF. CDR3 sequence (DNA): TGTGCCACCAGCAGAGAATCAGGATATCAGCCCCAGCATTTT.

This clonotype was detected a few times. The chain combines TRBV7-9 with TRBJ1-1; D is perhaps TRBD1 (5 bases). CDR3 length: 13 amino acids. The V end lost 4 bases, the J end lost 8 bases, and 14 bases lay between the germline ends. CDR1 SEHNR and CDR2 FQNEAQ come from the germline V gene (reference sequence). The CDR3: CASSSDPQVEAFF. As DNA, the CDR3 is TGTGCCAGCAGCTCAGACCCACAGGTAGAAGCTTTCTTT.